This paragraph covers one TCR beta chain sequence. Its antigen is still unknown. This sample stems from a study of T cells in localized non-small cell lung cancer. TCRdb's copy holds only in-frame clones and misses some; the assay was immunoSEQ multiplex PCR. The sample records about 70,000 clones, 65% to 85% being singletons. The study, taken as a whole, reports: Density of T cells in blood, when higher, went with longer overall survival. Of the tissues analyzed, uninvolved adjacent lung showed maximal T cell clonality, greater than tumor.

The CDR3 loop spans 14 amino acids. V lost 4 bases to trimming and J lost 2 bases, with 10 bases between them. The germline V gene encodes CDR1 SGHTA and CDR2 FQGNSA. Here the sequenced sample was peripheral blood, taken before any cancer treatment. The rearrangement uses TRBV7-2 and TRBJ2-3; D tentatively reads TRBD1 or TRBD2 (5 bases each). The sequence came from a female donor over 55 with stage I lung adenocarcinoma. The CDR3 coding sequence is TGTGCCAGCAGCTATTTTGGGACCACAGATACGCAGTATTTT. Translating it yields CASSYFGTTDTQYF.